This T cell receptor (beta chain) was sequenced for a study of blood T cell repertoires in COVID-19. The protocol was immunoSEQ multiplex PCR, while the TCRdb copy is restricted to in-frame clones and leaves out a portion. This table has 130,000 or so clones, roughly four fifths appearing once. The CDR3 sequence is 18 residues long. Germline values: CDR1 SGHRS, CDR2 YFSETQ. The V gene lost 0 bases and the J gene lost 0 bases, with 15 bases spanning the gap. The receptor was derived from a woman between 55 and 75 years old with acute or convalescent COVID-19. The chain combines TRBV5-1 with TRBJ1-4; perhaps TRBD1 as D (6 bases). The sequenced sample was peripheral blood. CDR3 amino acids: CASSLASGSGATNEKLFF. The CDR3 DNA sequence: TGCGCCAGCAGCTTGGCCTCAGGGTCAGGGGCAACTAATGAAAAACTGTTTTTT.